This entry features one T cell receptor beta chain sequence. The antigen is undetermined. The sample contains more than one DNA sequence encoding this CDR3. TCRdb keeps only in-frame clones here, not all; method: immunoSEQ multiplex PCR. In the table there are tens of thousands of clones, around four fifths of which are singletons. The CDR3 contains 14 residues. Trimming took off 4 bases at V and 0 bases at J, with 10 bases between the two ends. CDR1 is SGHRS and CDR2 is YFSETQ in the germline V gene. This sample is part of a study of OX40 agonist ivuxolimab in advanced cancers. Background on the study: The eligibility criteria allowed prior anti-PD-1, anti-PD-L1 or anti-CTLA-4 therapy, and 30% to 45% had some.

Study outcomes and limitations: Relatively little clonal expansion, among the lowest observed, appeared in partial responders at 0.1-3.0 mg/kg. Average numbers of expanded clones were greater in CD8+ T cells than in CD4+.

This sample comprised CD4+ or CD8+ T cells sorted from blood, obtained in a trial of the OX40 agonist ivuxolimab. The TCR comes from an adult with an advanced solid tumor such as melanoma, head and neck, liver or kidney cancer. The chain recombines TRBV5-1 with TRBJ1-1, with D maybe TRBD1 (5 bases). The CDR3 here is CASSQGTLNTEAFF. CDR3 sequence (DNA): TGCGCCAGCAGCCAAGGGACCCTGAACACTGAAGCTTTCTTT.